This T cell receptor (beta chain) came from a study of cytomegalovirus exposure and HLA in healthy donors. Study results and limitations: When presence/absence was analysed, sequencing depth was taken to be roughly uniform across donors. Analysis performed later found 15,000 or so TCR beta sequences associated with HLA alleles at 0.05 false discovery rate. Trimming of TCR beta V- and J-genes showed a link, identified in a later analysis, to a missense DCLRE1C variant.

V was clipped by 0 bases and J by 1 base; unmatched bases: 23. This CDR3 has 22 amino acids. A note on this clone: Its antigen is as yet unknown.

This PCR relied on a set of 60 Vbeta primers and 13 Jbeta primers. Profiled with immunoSEQ multiplex PCR; TCRdb holds only in-frame clones, not every one. The sample has roughly 200,000 clones, around four fifths seen once. V gene TRBV23-1 combines with J gene TRBJ2-5; 7 nucleotides align to TRBD1. TRBV23-1 is annotated as an ORF whose role is uncertain. Material: PBMCs. This clonotype originated in a woman in her sixties in good health and CMV-seropositive. CDR3 sequence reads: CASSQSLSGTVKFPTPQETQYF. In DNA, the CDR3 is TGCGCCAGCAGTCAATCACTTTCGGGGACAGTAAAATTCCCGACGCCCCAAGAGACCCAGTACTTC.